This TCR beta chain emerged from a study of cytomegalovirus exposure and HLA in healthy donors. Broader study findings: According to reports, the classifier identified cytomegalovirus status with high specificity and sensitivity.

The CDR3 is 11 residues long. Germline CDR1 MNHEY, CDR2 SVGAGI. V lost 5 bases to trimming and J lost 6 bases, with 6 bases between them. For this clone: Antigen specificity is unknown.

Use of 60 Vbeta and 13 Jbeta primers characterized the PCR. How the authors handled the data: Roughly 11 million shared chains were among 80 million or so unique TCR beta chains counted in a later analysis. The method was immunoSEQ multiplex PCR; TCRdb's version includes in-frame clones alone and lacks a portion of them. V, J and clone size derive from that table, while D and trimming were established from the DNA sequence. The sample records roughly 120,000 clones, 80% being singletons. The TCR was taken from a human donor in good health. The chain links TRBV6-5 to TRBJ2-3, with D tentatively TRBD1 (6 bases). Input material: PBMCs. This CDR3 is CASSQGDTQYF. The CDR3 DNA reads as TGTGCCAGCAGTCAGGGGGATACGCAGTATTTT.